One T cell receptor beta chain is described in this entry. Its antigen is unknown. The data were taken from a study of CD8 T cells in ankylosing spondylitis. Notes on the study in general: Reports of some motif variants in reactive arthritis synovial fluid and blood predate this one. The study identified a TCR beta motif of 7 or 8 highly homologous variants that appeared characteristic of ankylosing spondylitis blood.

Each TCR beta library was made by quantitative 5'-RACE that incorporated molecular barcodes. TCRdb called the 5' RACE reads again in MiXCR, with one record for every CDR3 protein. Among under 450,000 distinct CDR3 sequences listed, 20% were seen once. Unmatched junction bases numbered 10, after V lost 7 bases and J lost 5 bases. Germline values: CDR1 SEHNR, CDR2 FQNEAQ (reference sequence). The CDR3 sequence is 16 residues long. The sequence came from a male donor with ankylosing spondylitis or in good health (not recorded which). What was sequenced was blood, either unsorted or a sorted T cell fraction (not recorded which). The chain is built from TRBV7-9 and TRBJ2-3; 12 positions match TRBD1. The CDR3 loop reads CASTRGTGGAGDTQYF. The CDR3 nucleotides are TGTGCCAGCACCCGAGGGACAGGGGGCGCCGGAGATACGCAGTATTTT.